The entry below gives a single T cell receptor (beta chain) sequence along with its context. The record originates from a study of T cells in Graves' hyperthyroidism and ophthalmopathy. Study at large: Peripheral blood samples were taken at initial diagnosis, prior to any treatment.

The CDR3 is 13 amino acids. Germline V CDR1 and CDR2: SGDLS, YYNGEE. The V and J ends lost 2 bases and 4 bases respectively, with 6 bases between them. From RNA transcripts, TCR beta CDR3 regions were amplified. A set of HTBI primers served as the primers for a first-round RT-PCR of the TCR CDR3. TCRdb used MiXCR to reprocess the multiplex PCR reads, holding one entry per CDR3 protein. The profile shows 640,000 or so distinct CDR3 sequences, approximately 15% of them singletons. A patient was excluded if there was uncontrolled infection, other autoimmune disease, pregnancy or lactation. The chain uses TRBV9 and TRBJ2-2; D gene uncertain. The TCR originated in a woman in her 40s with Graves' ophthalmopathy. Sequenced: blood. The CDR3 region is CASSVRVTGELFF. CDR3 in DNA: TGTGCCAGCAGCGTCCGTGTCACCGGGGAGCTGTTTTTT. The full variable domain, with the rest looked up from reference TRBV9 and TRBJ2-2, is DSGVTQTPKHLITATGQRVTLRCSPRSGDLSVYWYQQSLDQGLQFLIQYYNGEERAKGNILERFSAQQFPDLHSELNLSSLELGDSALYFCASSVRVTGELFFGEGSRLTVL.